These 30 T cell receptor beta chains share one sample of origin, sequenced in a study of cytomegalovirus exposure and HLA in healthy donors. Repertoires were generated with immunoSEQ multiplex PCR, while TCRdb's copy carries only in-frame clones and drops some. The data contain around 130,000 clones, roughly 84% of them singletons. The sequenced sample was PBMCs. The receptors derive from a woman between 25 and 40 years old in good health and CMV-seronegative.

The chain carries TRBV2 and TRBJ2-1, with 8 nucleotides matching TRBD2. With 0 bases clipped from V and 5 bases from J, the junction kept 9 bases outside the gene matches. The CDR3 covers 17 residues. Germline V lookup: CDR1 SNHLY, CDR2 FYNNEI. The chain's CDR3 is CASSEARSGGANNEQFF. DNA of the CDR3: TGTGCCAGCAGTGAAGCGCGATCCGGGGGGGCAAACAATGAGCAGTTCTTC.

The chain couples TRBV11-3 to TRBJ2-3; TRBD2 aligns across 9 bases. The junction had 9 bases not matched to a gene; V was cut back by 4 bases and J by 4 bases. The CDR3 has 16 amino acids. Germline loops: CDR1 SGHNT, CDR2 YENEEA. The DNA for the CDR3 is TGTGCCAGCAGCTCCTTGCGGGGGGGCCTTGCAGATACGCAGTATTTT. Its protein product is CASSSLRGGLADTQYF.

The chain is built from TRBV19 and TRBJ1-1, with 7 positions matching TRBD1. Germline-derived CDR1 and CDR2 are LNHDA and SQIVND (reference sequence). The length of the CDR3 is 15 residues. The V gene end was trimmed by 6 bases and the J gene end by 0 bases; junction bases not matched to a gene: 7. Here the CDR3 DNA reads TGTGCCAGTAGCAACTACAGGGGCTTGAACACTGAAGCTTTCTTT. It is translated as CASSNYRGLNTEAFF.

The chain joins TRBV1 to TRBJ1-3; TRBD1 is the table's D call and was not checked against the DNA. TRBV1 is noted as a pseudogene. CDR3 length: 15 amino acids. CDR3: CTSSPGQGSGNTIYF. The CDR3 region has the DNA TGCACCAGCAGCCCGGGACAGGGGTCTGGAAACACCATATATTTT.

DNA for the CDR3: TGTGCCAGCAGCCAACCTAGCTGGTACACAGATACGCAGTATTTT. It codes for CASSQPSWYTDTQYF. The chain uses TRBV14 and TRBJ2-3; D may be TRBD2 (5 bases). The V end was cut by 2 bases, the J end by 2 bases, with 11 bases between. CDR3 length: 15 residues. The germline CDR1 and CDR2 sequences are SGHDN and FVKESK.

DNA of the CDR3: TGTGCCAGCAGTAGACAGGGTACAAACACCATATATTTT. This encodes CASSRQGTNTIYF. The chain uses TRBV6-1 and TRBJ1-3; the match to TRBD1 covers 7 bases. The germline gives CDR1 MNHNS, CDR2 SASEGT. Losses at the gene ends were 5 bases for V and 6 bases for J; bases not matched to a gene: 4. The CDR3 is 13 amino acids.

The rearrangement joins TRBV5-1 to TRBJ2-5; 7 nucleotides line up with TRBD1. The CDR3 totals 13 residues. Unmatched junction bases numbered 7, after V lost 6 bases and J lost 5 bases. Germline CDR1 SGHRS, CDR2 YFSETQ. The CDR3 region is CASTRQGWETQYF. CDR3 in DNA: TGCGCCAGCACCCGACAGGGTTGGGAGACCCAGTACTTC.

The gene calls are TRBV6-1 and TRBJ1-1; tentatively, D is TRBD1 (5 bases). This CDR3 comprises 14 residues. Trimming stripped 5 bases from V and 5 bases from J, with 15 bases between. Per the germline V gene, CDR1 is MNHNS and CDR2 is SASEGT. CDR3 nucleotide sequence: TGTGCCAGCAGTCTTGACCCGGGGGTTACTGAAGCTTTCTTT. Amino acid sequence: CASSLDPGVTEAFF.

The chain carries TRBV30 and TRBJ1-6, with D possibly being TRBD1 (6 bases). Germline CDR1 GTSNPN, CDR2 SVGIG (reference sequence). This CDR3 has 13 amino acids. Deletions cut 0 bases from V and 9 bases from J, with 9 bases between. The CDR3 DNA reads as TGTGCCTGGAGTGTAGGGGGGGGTTCACCCCTCCACTTT. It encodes CAWSVGGGSPLHF.

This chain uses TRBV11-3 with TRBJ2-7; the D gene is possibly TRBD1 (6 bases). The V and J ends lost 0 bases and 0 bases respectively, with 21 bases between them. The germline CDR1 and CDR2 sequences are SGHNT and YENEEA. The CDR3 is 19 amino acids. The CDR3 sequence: CASSLDSSSTGHISYEQYF. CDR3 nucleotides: TGTGCCAGCAGCTTAGATAGCTCGAGTACAGGGCATATCTCCTACGAGCAGTACTTC.

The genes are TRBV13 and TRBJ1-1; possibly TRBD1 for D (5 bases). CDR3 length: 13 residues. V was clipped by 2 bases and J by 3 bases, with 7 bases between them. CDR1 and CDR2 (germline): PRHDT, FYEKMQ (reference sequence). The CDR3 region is CASSLRQYTEAFF. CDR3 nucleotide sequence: TGTGCCAGCAGCTTAAGACAGTACACTGAAGCTTTCTTT.

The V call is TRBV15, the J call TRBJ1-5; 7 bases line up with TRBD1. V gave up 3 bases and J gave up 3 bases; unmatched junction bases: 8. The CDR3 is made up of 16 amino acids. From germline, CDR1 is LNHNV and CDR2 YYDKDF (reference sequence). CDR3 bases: TGTGCCACCAGCAGGTGGCGACAGGGCGCCAATCAGCCCCAGCATTTT. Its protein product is CATSRWRQGANQPQHF.

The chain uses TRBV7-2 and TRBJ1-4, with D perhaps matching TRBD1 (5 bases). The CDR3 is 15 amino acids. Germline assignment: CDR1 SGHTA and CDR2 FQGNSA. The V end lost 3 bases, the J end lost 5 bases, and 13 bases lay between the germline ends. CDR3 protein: CASSFGGGGNEKLFF. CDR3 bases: TGTGCCAGCAGCTTCGGTGGGGGAGGGAATGAAAAACTGTTTTTT.

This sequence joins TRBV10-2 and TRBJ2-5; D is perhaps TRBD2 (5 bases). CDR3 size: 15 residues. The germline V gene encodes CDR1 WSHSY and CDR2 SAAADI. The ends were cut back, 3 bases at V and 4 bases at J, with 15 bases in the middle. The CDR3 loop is CASSDMRDRRETQYF. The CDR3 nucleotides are TGCGCCAGCAGTGATATGAGGGATCGGCGAGAGACCCAGTACTTC.

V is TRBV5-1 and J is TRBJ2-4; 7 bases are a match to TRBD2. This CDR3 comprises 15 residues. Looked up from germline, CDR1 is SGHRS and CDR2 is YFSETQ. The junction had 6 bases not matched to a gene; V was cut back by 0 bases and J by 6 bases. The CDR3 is CASSLEAGRGNIQYF. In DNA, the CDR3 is TGCGCCAGCAGCTTGGAGGCAGGGAGGGGAAACATTCAGTACTTC.

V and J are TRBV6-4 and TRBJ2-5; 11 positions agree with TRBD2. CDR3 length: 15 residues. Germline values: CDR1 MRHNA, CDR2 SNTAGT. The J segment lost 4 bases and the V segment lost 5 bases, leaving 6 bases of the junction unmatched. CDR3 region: CASSLAGGPRETQYF. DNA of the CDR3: TGTGCCAGCAGTTTAGCGGGGGGGCCTCGAGAGACCCAGTACTTC.

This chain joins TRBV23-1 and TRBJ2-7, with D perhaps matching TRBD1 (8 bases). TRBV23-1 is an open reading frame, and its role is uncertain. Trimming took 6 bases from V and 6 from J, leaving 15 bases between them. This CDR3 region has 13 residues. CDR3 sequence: CASSHRGGCEQYF. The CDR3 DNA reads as TGCGCCAGCAGCCACAGGGGGGGTTGCGAGCAGTACTTC.

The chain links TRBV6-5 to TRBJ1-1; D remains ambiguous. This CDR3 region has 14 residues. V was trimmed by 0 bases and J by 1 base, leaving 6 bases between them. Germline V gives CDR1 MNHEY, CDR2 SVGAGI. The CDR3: CASSYSSQNTEAFF. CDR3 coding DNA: TGTGCCAGCAGTTACTCGTCCCAGAACACTGAAGCTTTCTTT.

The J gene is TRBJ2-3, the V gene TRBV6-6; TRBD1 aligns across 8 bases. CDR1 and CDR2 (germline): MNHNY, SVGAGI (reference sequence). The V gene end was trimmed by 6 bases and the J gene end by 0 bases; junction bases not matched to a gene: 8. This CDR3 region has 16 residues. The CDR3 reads CASRDRVALSTDTQYF. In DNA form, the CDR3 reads TGTGCCAGCAGGGACAGGGTCGCCCTGAGCACAGATACGCAGTATTTT.

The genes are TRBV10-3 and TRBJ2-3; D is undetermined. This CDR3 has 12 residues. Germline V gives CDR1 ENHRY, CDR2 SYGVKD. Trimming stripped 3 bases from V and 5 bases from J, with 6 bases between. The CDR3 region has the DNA TGTGCCATCAGTGAACTACAAGATACGCAGTATTTT. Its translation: CAISELQDTQYF.

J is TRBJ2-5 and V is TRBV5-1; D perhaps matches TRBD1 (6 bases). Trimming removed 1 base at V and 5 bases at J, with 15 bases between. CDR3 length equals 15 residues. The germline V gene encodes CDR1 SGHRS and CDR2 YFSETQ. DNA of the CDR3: TGCGCCAGCAGCTTGACGGGTACCCAGGGGGAGACCCAGTACTTC. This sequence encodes CASSLTGTQGETQYF.

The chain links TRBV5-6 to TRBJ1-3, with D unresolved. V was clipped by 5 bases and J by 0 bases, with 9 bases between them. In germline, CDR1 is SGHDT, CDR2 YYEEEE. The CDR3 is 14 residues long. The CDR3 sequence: CASSNLSSGNTIYF. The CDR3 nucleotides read TGTGCCAGCAGTAACTTGAGCTCTGGAAACACCATATATTTT.

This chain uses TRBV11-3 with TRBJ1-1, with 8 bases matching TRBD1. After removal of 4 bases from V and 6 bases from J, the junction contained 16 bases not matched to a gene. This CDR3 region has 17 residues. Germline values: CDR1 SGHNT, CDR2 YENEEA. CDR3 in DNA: TGTGCCAGCAGCTCACTTAGGGGGACAGGTGAGGAGTCTGAAGCTTTCTTT. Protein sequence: CASSSLRGTGEESEAFF.

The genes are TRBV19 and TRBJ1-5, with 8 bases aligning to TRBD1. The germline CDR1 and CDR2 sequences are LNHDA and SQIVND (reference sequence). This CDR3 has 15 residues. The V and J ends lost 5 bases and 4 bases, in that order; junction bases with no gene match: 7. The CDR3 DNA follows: TGTGCCAGTAGTGCCCGGAACAGGGGGAATCAGCCCCAGCATTTT. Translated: CASSARNRGNQPQHF.

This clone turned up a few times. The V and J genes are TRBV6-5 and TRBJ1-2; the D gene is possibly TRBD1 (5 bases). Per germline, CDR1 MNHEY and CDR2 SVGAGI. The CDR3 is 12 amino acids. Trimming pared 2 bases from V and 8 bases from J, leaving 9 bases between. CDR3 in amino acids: CASSYGANGYTF. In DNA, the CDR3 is TGTGCCAGCAGTTACGGGGCGAACGGCTACACCTTC.

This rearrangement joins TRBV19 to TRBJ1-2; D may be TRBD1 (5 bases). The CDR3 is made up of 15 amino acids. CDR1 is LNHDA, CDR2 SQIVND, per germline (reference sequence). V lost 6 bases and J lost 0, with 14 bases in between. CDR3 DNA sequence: TGTGCCAGTAGAGACTCGGGAGGGGCTAACTATGGCTACACCTTC. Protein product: CASRDSGGANYGYTF.

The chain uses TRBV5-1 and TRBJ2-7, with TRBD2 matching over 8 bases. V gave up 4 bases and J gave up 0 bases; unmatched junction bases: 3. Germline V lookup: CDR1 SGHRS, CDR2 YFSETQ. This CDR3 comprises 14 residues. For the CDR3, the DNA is TGCGCCAGCAGCCCTCTAGCGGGCTCCTACGAGCAGTACTTC. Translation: CASSPLAGSYEQYF.

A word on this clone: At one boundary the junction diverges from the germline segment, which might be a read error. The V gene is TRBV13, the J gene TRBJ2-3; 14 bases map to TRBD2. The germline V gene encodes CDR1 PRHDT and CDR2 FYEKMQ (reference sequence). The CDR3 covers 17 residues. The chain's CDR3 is CASSLGLAGGSTDTQYF. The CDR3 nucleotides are TGTGCCAGCAGCCTAGGACTAGCGGGGGGTAGCACAGATACGCAGTATTTT.

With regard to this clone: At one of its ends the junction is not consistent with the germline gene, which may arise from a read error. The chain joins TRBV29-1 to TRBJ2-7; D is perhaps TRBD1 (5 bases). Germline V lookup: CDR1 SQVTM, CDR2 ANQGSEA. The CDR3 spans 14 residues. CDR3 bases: TGCAGCGTCGAAGAACAGGTTAAGGGCGGCGAGCAGTACTTC. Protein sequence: CSVEEQVKGGEQYF.

The CDR3 loop reads CASSASGGTADTQYF. For the CDR3, the DNA is TGTGCCAGCAGCGCTAGCGGGGGGACCGCAGATACGCAGTATTTT. The chain has TRBV9 and TRBJ2-3, with 11 bases fitting TRBD2. The CDR3 sequence is 15 residues long. CDR1 is SGDLS, CDR2 YYNGEE, per germline. V gave up 3 bases and J gave up 4 bases; unmatched junction bases: 4.